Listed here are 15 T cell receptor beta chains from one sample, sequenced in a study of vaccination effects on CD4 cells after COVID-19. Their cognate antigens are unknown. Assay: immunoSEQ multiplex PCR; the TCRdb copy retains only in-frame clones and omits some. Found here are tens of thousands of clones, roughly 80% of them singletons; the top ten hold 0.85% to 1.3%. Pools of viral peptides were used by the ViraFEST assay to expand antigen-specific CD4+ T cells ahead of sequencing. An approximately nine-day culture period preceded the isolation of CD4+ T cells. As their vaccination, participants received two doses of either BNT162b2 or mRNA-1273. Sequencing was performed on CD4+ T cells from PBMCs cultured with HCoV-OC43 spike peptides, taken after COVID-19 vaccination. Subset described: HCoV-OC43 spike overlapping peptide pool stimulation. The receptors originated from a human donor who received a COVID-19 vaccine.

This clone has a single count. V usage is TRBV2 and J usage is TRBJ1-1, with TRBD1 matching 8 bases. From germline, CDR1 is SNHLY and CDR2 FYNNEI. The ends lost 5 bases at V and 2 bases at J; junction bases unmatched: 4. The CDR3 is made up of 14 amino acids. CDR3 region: CASSRQGANTEAFF. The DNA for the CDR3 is TGTGCCAGCAGTCGGCAGGGGGCAAACACTGAAGCTTTCTTT.

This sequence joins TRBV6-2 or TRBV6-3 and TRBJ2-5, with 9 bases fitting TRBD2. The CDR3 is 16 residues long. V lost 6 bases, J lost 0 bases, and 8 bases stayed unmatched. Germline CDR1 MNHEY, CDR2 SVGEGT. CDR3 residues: CASSPRRGGYQETQYF. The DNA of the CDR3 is TGTGCCAGCAGCCCCCGGCGGGGGGGGTACCAAGAGACCCAGTACTTC.

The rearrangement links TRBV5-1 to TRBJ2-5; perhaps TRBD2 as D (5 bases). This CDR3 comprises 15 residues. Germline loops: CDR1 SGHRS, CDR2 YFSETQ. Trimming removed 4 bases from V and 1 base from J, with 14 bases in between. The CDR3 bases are TGCGCCAGCAGCCCTATACCTAGCAGCCAAGAGACCCAGTACTTC. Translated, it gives CASSPIPSSQETQYF.

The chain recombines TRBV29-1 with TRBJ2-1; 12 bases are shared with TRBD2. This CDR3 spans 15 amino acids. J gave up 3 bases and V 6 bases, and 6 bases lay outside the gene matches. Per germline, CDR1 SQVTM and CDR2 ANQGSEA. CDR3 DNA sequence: TGCAGCGTGGACGGACTAGCGGGGAACTACAATGAGCAGTTCTTC. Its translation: CSVDGLAGNYNEQFF.

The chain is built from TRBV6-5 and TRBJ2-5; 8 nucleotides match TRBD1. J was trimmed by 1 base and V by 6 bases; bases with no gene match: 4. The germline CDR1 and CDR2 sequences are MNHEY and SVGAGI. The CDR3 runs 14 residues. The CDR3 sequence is CASRSTGVQETQYF. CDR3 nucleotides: TGTGCCAGCAGATCGACAGGGGTCCAAGAGACCCAGTACTTC.

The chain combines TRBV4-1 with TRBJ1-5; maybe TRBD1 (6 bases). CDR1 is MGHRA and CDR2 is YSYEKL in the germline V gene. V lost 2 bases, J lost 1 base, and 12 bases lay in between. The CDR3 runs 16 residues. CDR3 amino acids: CASSQNQGSSNQPQHF. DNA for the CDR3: TGCGCCAGCAGCCAAAACCAGGGGTCGAGCAATCAGCCCCAGCATTTT.

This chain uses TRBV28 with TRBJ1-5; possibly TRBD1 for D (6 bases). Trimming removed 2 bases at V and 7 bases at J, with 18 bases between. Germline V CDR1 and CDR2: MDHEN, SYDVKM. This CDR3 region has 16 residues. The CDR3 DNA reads TGTGCCAGCAGTTTAAGCTACAGGGTCAGGGGCCAGCCCCAGCATTTT. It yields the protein CASSLSYRVRGQPQHF. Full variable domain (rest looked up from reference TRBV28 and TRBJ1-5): DVKVTQSSRYLVKRTGEKVFLECVQDMDHENMFWYRQDPGLGLRLIYFSYDVKMKEKGDIPEGYSVSREKKERFSLILESASTNQTSMYLCASSLSYRVRGQPQHFGDGTRLSIL.

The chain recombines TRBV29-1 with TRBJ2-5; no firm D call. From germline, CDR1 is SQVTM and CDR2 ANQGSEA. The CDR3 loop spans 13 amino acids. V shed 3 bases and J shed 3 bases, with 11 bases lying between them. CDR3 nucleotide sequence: TGCAGCGTTGACGACGGTTACAAAGAGACCCAGTACTTC. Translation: CSVDDGYKETQYF. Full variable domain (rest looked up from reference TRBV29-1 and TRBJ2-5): SAVISQKPSRDICQRGTSLTIQCQVDSQVTMMFWYRQQPGQSLTLIATANQGSEATYESGFVIDKFPISRPNLTFSTLTVSNMSPEDSSIYLCSVDDGYKETQYFGPGTRLLVL.

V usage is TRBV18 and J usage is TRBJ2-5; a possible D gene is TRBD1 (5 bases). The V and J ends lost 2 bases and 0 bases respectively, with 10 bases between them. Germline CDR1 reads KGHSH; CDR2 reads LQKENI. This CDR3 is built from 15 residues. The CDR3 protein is CASSPSGAYQETQYF. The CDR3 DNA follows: TGTGCCAGCTCACCAAGTGGGGCGTACCAAGAGACCCAGTACTTC.

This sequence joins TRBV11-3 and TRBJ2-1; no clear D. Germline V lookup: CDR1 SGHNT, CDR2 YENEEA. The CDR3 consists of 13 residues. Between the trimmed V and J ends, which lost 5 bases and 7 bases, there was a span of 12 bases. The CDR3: CASSPNHLNEQFF. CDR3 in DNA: TGTGCCAGCAGCCCTAATCACCTAAATGAGCAGTTCTTC.

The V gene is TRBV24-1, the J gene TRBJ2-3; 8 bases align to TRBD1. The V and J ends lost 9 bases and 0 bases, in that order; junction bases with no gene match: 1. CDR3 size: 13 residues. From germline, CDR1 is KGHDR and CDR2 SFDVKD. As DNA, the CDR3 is TGTGCCACCGGACAGGGCAGCACAGATACGCAGTATTTT. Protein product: CATGQGSTDTQYF.

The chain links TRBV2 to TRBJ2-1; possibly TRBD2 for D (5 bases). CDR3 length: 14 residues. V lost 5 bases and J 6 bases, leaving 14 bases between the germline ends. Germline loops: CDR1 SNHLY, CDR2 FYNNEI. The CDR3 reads CASSPGRETNEQFF. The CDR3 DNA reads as TGTGCCAGCAGTCCGGGGAGAGAGACCAATGAGCAGTTCTTC.

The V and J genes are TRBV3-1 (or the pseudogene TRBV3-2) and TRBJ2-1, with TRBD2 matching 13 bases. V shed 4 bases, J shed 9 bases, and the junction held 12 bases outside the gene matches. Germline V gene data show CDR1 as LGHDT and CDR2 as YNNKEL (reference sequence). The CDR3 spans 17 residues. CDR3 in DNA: TGTGCCAGCAGCCGCGGACTAGCGGGGGACCTAACACCTGAGCAGTTCTTC. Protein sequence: CASSRGLAGDLTPEQFF.

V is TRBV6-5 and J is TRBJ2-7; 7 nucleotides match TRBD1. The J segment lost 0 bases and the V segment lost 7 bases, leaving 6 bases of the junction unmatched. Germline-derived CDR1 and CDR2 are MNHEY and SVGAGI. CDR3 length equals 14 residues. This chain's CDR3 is CASKTTGISYEQYV. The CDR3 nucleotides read TGTGCCAGCAAGACGACAGGGATCTCCTACGAGCAGTACGTC.

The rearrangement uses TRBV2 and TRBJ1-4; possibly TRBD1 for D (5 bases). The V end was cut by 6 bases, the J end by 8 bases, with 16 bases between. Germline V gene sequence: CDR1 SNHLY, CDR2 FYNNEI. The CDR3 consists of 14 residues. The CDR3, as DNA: TGTGCCAGCAGGCGGACATTCCTAGTGGAAAAACTGTTTTTT. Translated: CASRRTFLVEKLFF.